The 3 T cell receptor beta chains reported below all come from one sample, sequenced in a study of blood T cell repertoires in COVID-19. TCRdb's table, derived via immunoSEQ multiplex PCR, lists solely in-frame clones and lacks some. Of about 140,000 clones listed, roughly 88% were seen once; the top ten hold 10%. The material sequenced was peripheral blood. The receptors stem from a man aged 60-69 years with active or convalescent COVID-19.

In this sample, this clone turned up a few times. The chain employs TRBV19 and TRBJ2-7; a weak D match, TRBD1 (8 bases). CDR3 length: 14 residues. The ends were cut back, 9 bases at V and 1 base at J, with 16 bases in the middle. Per the germline V gene, CDR1 is LNHDA and CDR2 is SQIVND (reference sequence). The CDR3 region is CASAGQGGSYEQYF. CDR3 bases: TGTGCCAGCGCTGGACAGGGAGGGTCCTACGAGCAGTACTTC. Variable domain in full (rest from reference TRBV19 and TRBJ2-7): DGGITQSPKYLFRKEGQNVTLSCEQNLNHDAMYWYRQDPGQGLRLIYYSQIVNDFQKGDIAEGYSVSREKKESFPLTVTSAQKNPTAFYLCASAGQGGSYEQYFGPGTRLTVT.

J is TRBJ1-3 and V is TRBV10-3; 9 bases match TRBD1. This CDR3 is 16 amino acids long. J lost 1 base, V lost 3 bases, and 4 bases had no gene match. Germline-derived CDR1 and CDR2 are ENHRY and SYGVKD. The CDR3 region is CAISDGTGNSGNTIYF. The CDR3 bases are TGTGCCATCAGTGACGGGACAGGGAATTCTGGAAACACCATATATTTT.

The rearrangement joins TRBV30 to TRBJ2-1; 7 bases are a match to TRBD2. The CDR3 covers 14 residues. The germline gives CDR1 GTSNPN, CDR2 SVGIG (reference sequence). V was clipped by 8 bases and J by 0 bases; unmatched bases: 7. The CDR3 sequence: CAGWDYSSYNEQFF. CDR3 DNA: TGTGCCGGCTGGGACTATAGCTCCTACAATGAGCAGTTCTTC.